Below, one T cell receptor (beta chain) is given with its context. TCRdb re-called the 5' RACE reads through MiXCR, storing one row per CDR3 protein. The sample has roughly 300,000 distinct CDR3 sequences; approximately 8.4% are singletons. These data are taken from a study of T-cell memory formation after mild COVID-19. Study summary: Among the donors, TCR clusters were largely specific to each donor.

This CDR3 is 13 amino acids long. The germline gives CDR1 LNHDA, CDR2 SQIVND (reference sequence). V lost 3 bases, J lost 1 base, and 6 bases lay in between. The rearrangement joins TRBV19 to TRBJ1-1; D is unresolved. This clonotype was obtained from a man between 18 and 29 years old who had mild COVID-19 (a few samples of this study predate the infection). Cell type and time point are not known. The sequencing input was PBMCs or a T cell subset sorted from them (not recorded which). CDR3 nucleotides: TGTGCCAGTAGTATCAGGCAGAACACTGAAGCTTTCTTT. Encoded protein: CASSIRQNTEAFF.